This TCR beta chain is from a study of cytotoxic CD8 clonotypes in ibrutinib-treated CLL. Measured with immunoSEQ multiplex PCR; TCRdb has only the in-frame clones, and not every one. Of a few hundred thousand clones listed, over 60% were seen once; the top ten hold around 6.3%. CDR1 MNHEY and CDR2 SMNVEV come from the germline V gene (reference sequence). CDR3 length equals 14 residues. The V and J ends lost 5 bases and 3 bases, in that order; junction bases with no gene match: 4. Sequencing used PBMCs, obtained after 36 months of ibrutinib treatment. The gene calls are TRBV27 and TRBJ2-7; 10 positions match TRBD2. The TCR originated in a human donor with chronic lymphocytic leukemia. The CDR3 nucleotides are TGTGCCAGCAGTCAGCGGGAGGGCCGCTACGAGCAGTACTTC. This codes for CASSQREGRYEQYF.